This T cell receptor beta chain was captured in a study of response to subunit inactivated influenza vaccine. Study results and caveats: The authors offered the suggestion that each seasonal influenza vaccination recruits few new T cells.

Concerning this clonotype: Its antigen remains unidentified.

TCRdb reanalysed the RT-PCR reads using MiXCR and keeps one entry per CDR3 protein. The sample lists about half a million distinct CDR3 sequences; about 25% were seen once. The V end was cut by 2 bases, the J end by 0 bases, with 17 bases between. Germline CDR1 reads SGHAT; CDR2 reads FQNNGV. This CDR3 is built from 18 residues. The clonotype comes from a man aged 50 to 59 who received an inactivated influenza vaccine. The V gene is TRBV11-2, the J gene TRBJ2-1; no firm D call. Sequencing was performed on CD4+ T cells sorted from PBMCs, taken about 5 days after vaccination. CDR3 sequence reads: CASSLMSSRRSSYNEQFF. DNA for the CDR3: TGTGCCAGCAGCTTAATGAGCTCGAGGAGAAGCTCCTACAATGAGCAGTTCTTC.